This T cell receptor beta chain was identified during a study of cytomegalovirus exposure and HLA in healthy donors. Study details: Assignment to the Caucasian-associated ancestry cluster applied to approximately 80% of the approximately 400 genotyped donors. Study-wide results and caveats: It was about 150 TCR beta chains that were listed as cytomegalovirus-associated. Later analysis identified a missense DCLRE1C variant that was linked to TCR beta V- and J-gene trimming.

As to this clone: As yet, its antigen is unknown.

At the time of sampling, donors were nominally healthy, though unrecorded immune exposures were likely. CDR1 and CDR2 from the germline V gene are LNHDA and SQIVND (reference sequence). The CDR3 extends over 14 amino acids. Trimming shortened V by 1 base and J by 0 bases, and 6 bases separated the two germline ends. Vbeta (60) and Jbeta (13) primers were used in the PCR. Profiling relied on immunoSEQ multiplex PCR, and the TCRdb table lists in-frame clones only, not all of them. The sample yields about 160,000 clones, around 79% seen once. The chain is built from TRBV19 and TRBJ1-1, with D unclear. This TCR came from a man between 18 and 35 years old in good health and CMV-seronegative. The specimen sequenced was PBMCs. CDR3 nucleotide sequence: TGTGCCAGTAGTATAGGGGCAGTGAACACTGAAGCTTTCTTT. Its translation: CASSIGAVNTEAFF.